A single T cell receptor beta chain is shown here with its context. Germline values: CDR1 SGHRS, CDR2 YFSETQ. The CDR3 length is 16 residues. J was trimmed by 5 bases and V by 5 bases; bases with no gene match: 14. This entry is derived from a study of cytomegalovirus exposure and HLA in healthy donors. Vbeta (60) and Jbeta (13) primers were used in the PCR. TCRdb keeps only in-frame clones here, not all; method: immunoSEQ multiplex PCR. Here the sample spans about 80,000 clones, around 73% being singletons. Sequencing was performed on PBMCs. The clonotype was recovered from a man over 45 in good health and CMV-seronegative. J is TRBJ1-1 and V is TRBV5-1; 8 bases fit TRBD1. CDR3 in DNA: TGCGCCAGCAGGCAGAACCCAGGGGGCGTGAGGACTGAAGCTTTCTTT. Amino acid sequence: CASRQNPGGVRTEAFF.